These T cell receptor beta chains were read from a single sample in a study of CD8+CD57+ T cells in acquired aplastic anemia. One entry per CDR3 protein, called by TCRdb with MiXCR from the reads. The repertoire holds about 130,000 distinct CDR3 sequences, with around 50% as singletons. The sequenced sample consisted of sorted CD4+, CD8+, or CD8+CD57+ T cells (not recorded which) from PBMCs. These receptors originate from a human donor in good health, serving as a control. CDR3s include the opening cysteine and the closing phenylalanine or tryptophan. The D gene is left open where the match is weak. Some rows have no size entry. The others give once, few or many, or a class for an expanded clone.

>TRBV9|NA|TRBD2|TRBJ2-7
CASSVGEGPIYERYF
TGTGCCAGCAGCGTAGGGGAGGGGCCGATCTACGAGCGGTACTTT
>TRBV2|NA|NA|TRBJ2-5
CASSAGGDEETQYF
TGTGCCAGCAGTGCGGGCGGGGACGAAGAGACCCAGTACTTC
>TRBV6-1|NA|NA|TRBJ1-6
CASSEGRDPVSPLHF
TGTGCCAGCAGTGAAGGAAGGGACCCAGTGTCACCCCTCCACTTT
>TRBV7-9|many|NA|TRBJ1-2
CASSPWGTNYGYTF
TGTGCCAGCAGCCCCTGGGGAACTAACTATGGCTACACCTTC
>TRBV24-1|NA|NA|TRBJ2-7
CATSPAGSSYEQYF
TGTGCCACCAGTCCGGCGGGTTCAAGCTACGAGCAGTACTTC
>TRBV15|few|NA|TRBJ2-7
CATSRGRDYEQYF
TGTGCCACCAGCAGAGGTAGGGATTACGAGCAGTACTTC
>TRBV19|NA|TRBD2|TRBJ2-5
CASTPKGGLAGGETQYF
TGTGCCAGTACCCCGAAGGGTGGACTAGCGGGGGGAGAGACCCAGTACTTC
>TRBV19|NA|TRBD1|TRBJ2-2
CASSPWTGAVGELFF
TGTGCCAGTAGTCCTTGGACAGGGGCAGTCGGGGAGCTGTTTTTT
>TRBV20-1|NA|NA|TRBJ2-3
CSAREAGDTQYF
TGCAGTGCCAGAGAGGCAGGAGATACGCAGTATTTT
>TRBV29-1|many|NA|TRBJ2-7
CSVEEQSYEQYF
TGCAGCGTTGAAGAACAGTCCTACGAGCAGTACTTC
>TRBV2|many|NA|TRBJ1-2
CASRVGGTLGYTF
TGTGCCAGCAGGGTGGGTGGGACTTTGGGCTACACCTTC
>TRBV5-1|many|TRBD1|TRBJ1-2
CASSQRTGGDYGYTF
TGCGCCAGCAGCCAAAGGACAGGGGGGGACTATGGCTACACCTTC
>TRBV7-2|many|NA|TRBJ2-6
CASSYIFTGANVLTF
TGTGCCAGCAGCTACATTTTTACTGGGGCCAACGTCCTGACTTTC
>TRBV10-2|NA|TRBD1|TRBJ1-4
CASSGLGQGGEKLFF
TGCGCCAGCAGTGGATTGGGACAGGGGGGAGAAAAACTGTTTTTT
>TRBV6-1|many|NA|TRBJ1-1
CASRRENSNTEAFF
TGTGCCAGCAGACGAGAGAACTCGAACACTGAAGCTTTCTTT
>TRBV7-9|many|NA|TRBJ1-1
CASSLTQGNTEAFF
TGTGCCAGCAGCTTAACACAGGGGAACACTGAAGCTTTCTTT
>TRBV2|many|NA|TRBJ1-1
CASSLGGQNGAFF
TGTGCCAGCAGTCTAGGGGGGCAAAATGGGGCTTTCTTT
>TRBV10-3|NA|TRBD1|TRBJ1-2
CATAPGQGVGYGYTF
TGTGCCACCGCACCGGGACAGGGGGTAGGGTATGGCTACACCTTC
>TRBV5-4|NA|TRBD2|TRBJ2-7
CASAVGAGGTYEQYF
TGTGCCAGCGCCGTAGGAGCGGGAGGAACTTACGAGCAGTACTTC
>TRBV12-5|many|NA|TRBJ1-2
CASGVGSRDYGYTF
TGTGCTAGTGGCGTGGGCAGCCGGGACTATGGCTACACCTTC
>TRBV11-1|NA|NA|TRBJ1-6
CASSRGESPLHF
TGCGCCAGCAGCCGAGGGGAATCACCCCTCCACTTT
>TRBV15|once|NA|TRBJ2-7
CATSRDLGQSSYEQYF
TGTGCCACCAGCAGAGATCTGGGACAATCATCCTACGAGCAGTACTTC
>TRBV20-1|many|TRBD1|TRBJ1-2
CSAPDRDLYGYTF
TGCAGTGCTCCCGACAGGGATTTATATGGCTACACCTTC
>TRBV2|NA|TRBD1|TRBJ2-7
CASSAGTGVDEQYF
TGTGCCAGCAGCGCCGGGACAGGGGTCGACGAGCAGTACTTC
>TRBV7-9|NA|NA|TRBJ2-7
CASSPPGHYEQYF
TGTGCCAGCAGCCCCCCGGGACATTACGAGCAGTACTTC
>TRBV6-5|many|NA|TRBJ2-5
CASSYSRGLNGETQYF
TGTGCCAGCAGTTACTCGCGGGGTTTGAACGGAGAGACCCAGTACTTC
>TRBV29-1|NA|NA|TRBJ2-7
CSVRGRNSYEQYF
TGCAGCGTCAGAGGGAGGAATTCCTACGAGCAGTACTTC